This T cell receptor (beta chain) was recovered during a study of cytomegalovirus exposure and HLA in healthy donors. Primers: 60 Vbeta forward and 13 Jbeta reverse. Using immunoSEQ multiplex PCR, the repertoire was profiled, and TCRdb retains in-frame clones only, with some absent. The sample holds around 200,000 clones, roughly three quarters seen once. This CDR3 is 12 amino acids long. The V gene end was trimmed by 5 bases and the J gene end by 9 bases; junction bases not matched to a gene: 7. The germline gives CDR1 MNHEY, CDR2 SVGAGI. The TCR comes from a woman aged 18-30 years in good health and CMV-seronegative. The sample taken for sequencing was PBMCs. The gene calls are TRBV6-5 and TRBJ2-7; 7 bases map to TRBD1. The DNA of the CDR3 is TGTGCCAGCAGTGCCACAGGGGTTGGGCAGTACTTC. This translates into CASSATGVGQYF.